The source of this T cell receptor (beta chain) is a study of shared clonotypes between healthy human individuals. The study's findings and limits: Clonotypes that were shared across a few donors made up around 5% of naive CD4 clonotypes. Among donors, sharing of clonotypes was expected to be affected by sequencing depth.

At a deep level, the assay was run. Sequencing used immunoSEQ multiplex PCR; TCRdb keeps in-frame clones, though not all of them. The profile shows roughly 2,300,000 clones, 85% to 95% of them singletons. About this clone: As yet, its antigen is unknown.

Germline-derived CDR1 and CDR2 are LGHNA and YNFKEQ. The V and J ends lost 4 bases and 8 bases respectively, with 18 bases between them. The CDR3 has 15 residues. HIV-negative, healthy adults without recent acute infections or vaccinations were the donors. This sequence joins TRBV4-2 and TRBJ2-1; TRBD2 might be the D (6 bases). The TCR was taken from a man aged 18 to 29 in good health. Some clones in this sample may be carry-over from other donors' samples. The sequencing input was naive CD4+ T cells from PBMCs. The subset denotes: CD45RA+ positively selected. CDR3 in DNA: TGTGCCAGCAGCCCGAGACTAGTTGTGGGCGATGAGCAGTTCTTC. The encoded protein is CASSPRLVVGDEQFF.